This is a list of T cell receptor beta chains from one sample in a study of blood T cell repertoires in COVID-19. This table comes from immunoSEQ multiplex PCR, and its TCRdb copy is limited to in-frame clones, with some not included. The sample has a few hundred thousand clones; about 90% are singletons. The sample comprised PBMCs or T cells enriched from blood (not recorded which). These receptor sequences come from a woman under 40 who had recovered from COVID-19. The CDR3 runs from the conserved cysteine through the conserved F or W. Fields, in order: V gene, J gene, D gene, clone size, CDR3 DNA, CDR3 protein. D genes are given only for firm matches. Clone size, where shown, is once, few, many, or a class for clones that have expanded.

>TRBV10-3|TRBJ1-2|TRBD1|NA
TGTGCCATCAGTGAGTCCAGACAGGGCCTCTATGGCTACACCTTC
CAISESRQGLYGYTF
>TRBV7-2|TRBJ1-2|TRBD1|NA
TGTGCCAGCAGCCTCGGACAGGGGGCTAACTATGGCTACACCTTC
CASSLGQGANYGYTF
>TRBV7-2|TRBJ2-1|TRBD2|NA
TGTGCCAGCAGCTCGACTAGCGGGAGGGCCTATGAGCAGTTCTTC
CASSSTSGRAYEQFF
>TRBV5-6|TRBJ1-6|TRBD1|NA
TGTGCCAGCAGCTCGGTGGGACAGGTCGTCACACCCCTCCACTTT
CASSSVGQVVTPLHF
>TRBV18|TRBJ1-4|TRBD1|NA
TGTGCCAGCTCACCGGGACAGGGGGAGGAAAAACTGTTTTTT
CASSPGQGEEKLFF
>TRBV3-1/TRBV3-2|TRBJ2-1|NA|NA
TGTGCCAGCAGCGACCGGGACACACTAAACAATGAGCAGTTCTTC
CASSDRDTLNNEQFF
>TRBV6-5|TRBJ2-1|TRBD1|NA
TGTGCCAGCAGTTACTTGGGACAGGCCTACAATGAGCAGTTCTTC
CASSYLGQAYNEQFF
>TRBV7-8|TRBJ1-5|NA|NA
TGTGCCAGCAGCTTAGCGAATGCGGGGCCAGGTGACAATCAGCCCCAGCATTTT
CASSLANAGPGDNQPQHF
>TRBV7-2|TRBJ2-7|TRBD2|once
TGTGCCAGCAGCTTAATAAGCGGGAGATCCGGCGAGCAGTACTTC
CASSLISGRSGEQYF
>TRBV20-1|TRBJ1-1|NA|few
TGCAGTGCCACTACTGAAGCTTTCTTT
CSATTEAFF
>TRBV28|TRBJ1-2|NA|NA
TGTGCCAGCAGAGGGCAGCGGGAGAACTATGGCTACACCTTC
CASRGQRENYGYTF
>TRBV4-1|TRBJ1-5|NA|NA
TGCGCCAGCAGCCAAGGGGCAGTCGGTCCTAATCAGCCCCAGCATTTT
CASSQGAVGPNQPQHF
>TRBV5-8|TRBJ2-3|TRBD1|NA
TGTGCCAGCAGCTTGTTGACAGGGGAACGGGATACGCAGTATTTT
CASSLLTGERDTQYF
>TRBV7-3|TRBJ1-2|TRBD1|NA
TGTGCCAGCAGCTCGACCCCCGGGACAGGGGATGGCTACACCTTC
CASSSTPGTGDGYTF
>TRBV6-5|TRBJ1-1|TRBD1|NA
TGTGCCAGCAGTTACTCGGACAGGTCGAACACTGAAGCTTTCTTT
CASSYSDRSNTEAFF
>TRBV6-5|TRBJ1-6|NA|NA
TGTGCCAGCAGCCACAGCTATAATTCACCCCTCCACTTT
CASSHSYNSPLHF
>TRBV5-4|TRBJ2-7|NA|NA
TGTGCCAGCAGCTTAAGCCCCGCCTACGAGCAGTACTTC
CASSLSPAYEQYF
>TRBV12-5|TRBJ2-5|TRBD2|once
TGTGCTAGTGGTCCCGGGACTAGCGGGAGTGGGGAGACCCAGTACTTC
CASGPGTSGSGETQYF
>TRBV4-2|TRBJ1-6|TRBD1|NA
TGTGCCAGCAGCCCCCGGGACAGGGAAGGCTCACCCCTCCACTTT
CASSPRDREGSPLHF
>TRBV6-5|TRBJ1-2|TRBD1|NA
TGTGCCAGCAGTTACCGGGACAGGGTGACCTCCTATGGCTACACCTTC
CASSYRDRVTSYGYTF
>TRBV7-9|TRBJ2-7|TRBD1|few
TGTGCCAGCAGCCCGGGACAGGGGGTCTCCTACGAGCAGTACTTC
CASSPGQGVSYEQYF
>TRBV6-5|TRBJ1-5|TRBD1|NA
TGTGCCAGCAGTTACGGGACAGGCCTCAATCAGCCCCAGCATTTT
CASSYGTGLNQPQHF
>TRBV27|TRBJ1-1|NA|NA
TGTGCCAGCGCGGGCGGGGGAGGCACTGAAGCTTTCTTT
CASAGGGGTEAFF
>TRBV4-1|TRBJ2-6|TRBD2|NA
TGCGCCAGCAGCCCCCTAGCGGAGAGCTCTGGGGCCAACGTCCTGACTTTC
CASSPLAESSGANVLTF
>TRBV28|TRBJ2-7|TRBD2|few
TGTGCCAGCAGGGCGGGAGGGCCGTACGAGCAGTACTTC
CASRAGGPYEQYF
>TRBV25-1|TRBJ1-2|NA|few
TGTGCCAGCAGTGAACCGGGACTTCCAGCTGGAAGTGGCTACACCTTC
CASSEPGLPAGSGYTF
>TRBV7-9|TRBJ2-7|NA|once
TGTGCCAGCAGCTTAGGGGGCTTTTGGAGCGACGAGCAGTACTTC
CASSLGGFWSDEQYF
>TRBV7-7|TRBJ2-3|NA|NA
TGTGCTAGCAGCTTAGGTCTGTCGGGGGATACAGATACGCAGTATTTT
CASSLGLSGDTDTQYF
>TRBV4-2|TRBJ2-1|NA|NA
TGTGCCAGCAGCCCCCCTACGGGTACCGATGAGCAGTTCTTC
CASSPPTGTDEQFF
>TRBV4-1|TRBJ1-5|TRBD1|NA
TGCGCCAGCAGCCGGAACGGACAGGCCAATCAGCCCCAGCATTTT
CASSRNGQANQPQHF
>TRBV10-3|TRBJ2-7|NA|NA
TGTGCCATCAGGACTGCTACGAGTGAGCAGTACTTC
CAIRTATSEQYF
>TRBV27|TRBJ1-1|NA|NA
TGTGCCAGCAGTTTGGAGGGCGGAGTAGACACTGAAGCTTTCTTT
CASSLEGGVDTEAFF
>TRBV7-2|TRBJ2-3|TRBD2|once
TGTGCCAGCAGCTTATCAACTAGCGGGAAAAATACGCAGTATTTT
CASSLSTSGKNTQYF
>TRBV10-3|TRBJ1-5|NA|once
TGTGCCATCAGTGCCGGGGGGGGCAATCAGCCCCAGCATTTT
CAISAGGGNQPQHF
>TRBV30|TRBJ1-1|TRBD1|NA
TGTGCCTGGAGTGTCCCATTACGACAGGGTTTGAACACTGAAGCTTTCTTT
CAWSVPLRQGLNTEAFF
>TRBV7-9|TRBJ2-2|TRBD1|NA
TGTGCCAGCAGCCTTCTGGGGACAGCCACCGGGGAGCTGTTTTTT
CASSLLGTATGELFF
>TRBV2|TRBJ2-7|NA|NA
TGTGCCGTGGTTGGGAGGAGCTCCTACGAGCAGTACTTC
CAVVGRSSYEQYF
>TRBV15|TRBJ1-1|TRBD1|NA
TGTGCCACCAGCAGAGTGGAGGGGGCGAGGACTGAAGCTTTCTTT
CATSRVEGARTEAFF
>TRBV6-5|TRBJ1-2|NA|NA
TGTGCCAGCAGTAGACAGGATTTGTACTATGGCTACACCTTC
CASSRQDLYYGYTF
>TRBV5-6|TRBJ1-5|NA|NA
TGTGCCAGCAGCTTCCAGGGGAAGGGTTATAGCAATCAGCCCCAGCATTTT
CASSFQGKGYSNQPQHF
>TRBV2|TRBJ2-2|NA|few
TGTGCCAGCGGAGCCCGCACCGGGGAGCTGTTTTTT
CASGARTGELFF
>TRBV7-8|TRBJ2-1|TRBD2|NA
TGTGCCACAGAGCGGGGGGGCTCCTACAATGAGCAGTTCTTC
CATERGGSYNEQFF
>TRBV15|TRBJ1-4|NA|once
TGTGCCACCAGCAGGGCAGGCGGATCGGGGGAAAAACTGTTTTTT
CATSRAGGSGEKLFF
>TRBV15|TRBJ1-1|TRBD1|NA
TGTGCCACCAGCAGAGCACAGGGGGTCGACACTGAAGCTTTCTTT
CATSRAQGVDTEAFF
>TRBV4-1|TRBJ1-1|NA|NA
TGCGCCAGCAGCCAGGGAGGGGGTTTGGGTGAAGCTTTCTTT
CASSQGGGLGEAFF
>TRBV27|TRBJ2-7|TRBD2|few
TGTGCCAGCAGCCCGGGACTAGCGCAGGACGAGCAGTACTTC
CASSPGLAQDEQYF
>TRBV7-6|TRBJ1-4|TRBD1|NA
TGTGCCAGCAGCTCGACAGGGACGGGGGAAAAACTGTTTTTT
CASSSTGTGEKLFF
>TRBV5-1|TRBJ2-7|TRBD2|NA
TGCGCCAGCAGCTCGCCCGGGACTAACTACGAGCAGTACTTC
CASSSPGTNYEQYF
>TRBV18|TRBJ2-5|TRBD2|NA
TGTGCCAGCTCCCCACGGACTAGCGGGGCCCAAGAGACCCAGTACTTC
CASSPRTSGAQETQYF
>TRBV30|TRBJ1-3|TRBD1|NA
TGTGCCTGGAGTGCCGGGACAGGGGCTGCTGGAAACACCATATATTTT
CAWSAGTGAAGNTIYF
>TRBV19|TRBJ1-1|NA|NA
TGTGCCGCGAAGAATAGGGGCACTGAAGCTTTCTTT
CAAKNRGTEAFF
>TRBV3-1/TRBV3-2|TRBJ1-4|NA|few
TGTGCCAGCAGCCAGGGGGCTTCGAATGAAAAACTGTTTTTT
CASSQGASNEKLFF
>TRBV18|TRBJ2-7|TRBD1|NA
TGTGCCAGCTCACCTCGGGGACAGGGAGGAGACGAGCAGTACTTC
CASSPRGQGGDEQYF
>TRBV3-1/TRBV3-2|TRBJ2-3|TRBD2|NA
TGTGCCAGCAGCCAAGAGGCTAGCGGGAGGTCCACAGATACGCAGTATTTT
CASSQEASGRSTDTQYF